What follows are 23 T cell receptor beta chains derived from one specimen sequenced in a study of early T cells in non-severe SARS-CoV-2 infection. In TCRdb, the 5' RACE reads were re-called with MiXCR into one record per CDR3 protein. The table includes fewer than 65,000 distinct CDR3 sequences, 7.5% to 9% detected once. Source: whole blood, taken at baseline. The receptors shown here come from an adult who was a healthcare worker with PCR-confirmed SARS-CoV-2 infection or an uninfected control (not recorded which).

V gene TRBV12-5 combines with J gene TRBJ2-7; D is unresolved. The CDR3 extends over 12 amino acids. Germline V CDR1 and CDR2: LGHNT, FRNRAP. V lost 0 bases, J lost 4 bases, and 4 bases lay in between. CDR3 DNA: TGTGCTAGTGGTTTGGTACTATACGAGCAGTACTTC. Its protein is CASGLVLYEQYF. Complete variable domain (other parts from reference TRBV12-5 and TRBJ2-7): DARVTQTPRHKVTEMGQEVTMRCQPILGHNTVFWYRQTMMQGLELLAYFRNRAPLDDSGMPKDRFSAEMPDATLATLKIQPSEPRDSAVYFCASGLVLYEQYFGPGTRLTVT.

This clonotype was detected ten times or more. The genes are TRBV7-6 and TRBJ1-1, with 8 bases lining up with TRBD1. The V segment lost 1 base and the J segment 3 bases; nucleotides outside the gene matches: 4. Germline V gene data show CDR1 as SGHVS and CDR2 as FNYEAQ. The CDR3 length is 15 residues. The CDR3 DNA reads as TGTGCCAGCAGCTTAGACAGGGGGGGAGACACTGAAGCTTTCTTT. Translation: CASSLDRGGDTEAFF.

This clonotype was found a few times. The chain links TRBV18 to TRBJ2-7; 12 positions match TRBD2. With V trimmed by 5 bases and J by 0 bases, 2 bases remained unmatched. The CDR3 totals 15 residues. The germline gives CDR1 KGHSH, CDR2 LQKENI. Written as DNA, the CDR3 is TGTGCCAGCTCAGGGGGACTAGCGGGCTCCTACGAGCAGTACTTC. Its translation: CASSGGLAGSYEQYF.

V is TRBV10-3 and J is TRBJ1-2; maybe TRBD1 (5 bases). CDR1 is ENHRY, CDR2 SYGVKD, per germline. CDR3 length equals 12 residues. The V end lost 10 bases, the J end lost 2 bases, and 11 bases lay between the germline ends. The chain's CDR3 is CATSGTNYGYTF. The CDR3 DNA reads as TGTGCCACCTCAGGGACGAACTATGGCTACACCTTC.

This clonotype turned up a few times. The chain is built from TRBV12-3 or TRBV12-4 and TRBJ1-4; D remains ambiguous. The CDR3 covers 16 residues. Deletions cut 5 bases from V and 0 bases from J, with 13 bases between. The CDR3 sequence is CASSLRGSSTNEKLFF. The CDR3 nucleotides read TGTGCCAGCAGTCTCCGGGGTTCGTCAACTAATGAAAAACTGTTTTTT.

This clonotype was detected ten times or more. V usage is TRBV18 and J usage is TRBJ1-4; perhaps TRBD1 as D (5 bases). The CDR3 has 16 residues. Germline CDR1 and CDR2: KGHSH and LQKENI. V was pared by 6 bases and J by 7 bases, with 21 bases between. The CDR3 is CASSPSAGPGAEKLFF. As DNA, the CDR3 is TGTGCCAGCTCTCCCTCCGCGGGCCCTGGGGCTGAAAAACTGTTTTTT.

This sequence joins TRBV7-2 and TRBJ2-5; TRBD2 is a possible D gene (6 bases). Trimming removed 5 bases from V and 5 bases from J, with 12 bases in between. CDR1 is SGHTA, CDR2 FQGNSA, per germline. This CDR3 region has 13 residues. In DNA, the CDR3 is TGTGCCAGCAGCCCCACTAGCAGGGAGACCCAGTACTTC. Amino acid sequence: CASSPTSRETQYF.

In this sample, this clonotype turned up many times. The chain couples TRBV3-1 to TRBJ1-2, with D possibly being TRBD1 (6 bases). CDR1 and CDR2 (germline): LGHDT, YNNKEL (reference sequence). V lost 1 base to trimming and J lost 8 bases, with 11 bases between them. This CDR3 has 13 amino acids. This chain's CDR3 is CASSQVGGSGYTF. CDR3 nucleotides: TGTGCCAGCAGCCAAGTAGGGGGAAGCGGCTACACCTTC.

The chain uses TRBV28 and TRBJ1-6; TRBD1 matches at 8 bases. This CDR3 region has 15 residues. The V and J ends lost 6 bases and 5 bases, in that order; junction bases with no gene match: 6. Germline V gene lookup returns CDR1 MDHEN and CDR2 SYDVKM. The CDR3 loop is CASSRVDRDNSPLHF. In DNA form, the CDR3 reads TGTGCCAGCAGCCGGGTGGACAGGGATAATTCACCCCTCCACTTT.

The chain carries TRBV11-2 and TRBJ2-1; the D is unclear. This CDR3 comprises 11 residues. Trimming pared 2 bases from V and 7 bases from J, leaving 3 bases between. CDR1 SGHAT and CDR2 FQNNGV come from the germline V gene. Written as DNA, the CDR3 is TGTGCCAGCAGCTTAATGAATGAGCAGTTCTTC. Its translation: CASSLMNEQFF.

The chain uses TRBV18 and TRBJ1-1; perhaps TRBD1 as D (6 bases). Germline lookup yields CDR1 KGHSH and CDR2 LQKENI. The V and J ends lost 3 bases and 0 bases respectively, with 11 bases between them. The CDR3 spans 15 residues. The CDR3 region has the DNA TGTGCCAGCTCACCTGCCACAGGGATGAACACTGAAGCTTTCTTT. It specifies CASSPATGMNTEAFF.

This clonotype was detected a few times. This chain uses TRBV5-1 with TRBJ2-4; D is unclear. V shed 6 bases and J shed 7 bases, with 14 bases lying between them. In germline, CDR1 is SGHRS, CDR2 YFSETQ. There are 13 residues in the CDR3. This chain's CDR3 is CASKGLNSNIQYF. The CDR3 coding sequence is TGCGCCAGCAAGGGCCTAAATAGTAACATTCAGTACTTC.

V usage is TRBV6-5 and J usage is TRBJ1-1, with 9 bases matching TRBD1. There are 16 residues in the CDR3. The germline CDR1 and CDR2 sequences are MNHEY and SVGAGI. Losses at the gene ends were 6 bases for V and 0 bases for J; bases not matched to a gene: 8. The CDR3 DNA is TGTGCCAGCAGACGGAAACAGGGGGCGGTGAACACTGAAGCTTTCTTT. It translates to CASRRKQGAVNTEAFF.

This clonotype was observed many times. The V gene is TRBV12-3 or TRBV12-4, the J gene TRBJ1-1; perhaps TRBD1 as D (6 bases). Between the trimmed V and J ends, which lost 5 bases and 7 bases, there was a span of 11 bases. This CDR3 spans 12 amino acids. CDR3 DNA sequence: TGTGCCAGCAGTGAGGACAGTGATGAAGCTTTCTTT. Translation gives CASSEDSDEAFF.

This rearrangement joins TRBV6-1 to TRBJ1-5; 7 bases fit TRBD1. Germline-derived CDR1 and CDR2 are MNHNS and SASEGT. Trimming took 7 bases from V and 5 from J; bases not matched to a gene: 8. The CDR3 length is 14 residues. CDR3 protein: CASTRQGGYQPQHF. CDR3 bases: TGTGCCAGCACGCGACAGGGAGGGTATCAGCCCCAGCATTTT.

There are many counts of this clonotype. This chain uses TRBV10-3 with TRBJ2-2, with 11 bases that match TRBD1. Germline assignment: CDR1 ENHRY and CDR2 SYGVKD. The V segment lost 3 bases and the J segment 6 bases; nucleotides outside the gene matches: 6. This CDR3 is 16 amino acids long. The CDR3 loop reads CAISDTGQGAAGELFF. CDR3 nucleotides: TGTGCCATCAGTGATACTGGACAGGGGGCGGCCGGGGAGCTGTTTTTT.

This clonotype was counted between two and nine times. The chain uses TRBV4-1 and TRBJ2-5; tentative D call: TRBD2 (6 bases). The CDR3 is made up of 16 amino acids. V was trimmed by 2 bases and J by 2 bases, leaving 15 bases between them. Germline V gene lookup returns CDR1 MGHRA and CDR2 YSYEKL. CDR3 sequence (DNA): TGCGCCAGCAGCCAACTCCATGGAGGGGAACAAGAGACCCAGTACTTC. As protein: CASSQLHGGEQETQYF.

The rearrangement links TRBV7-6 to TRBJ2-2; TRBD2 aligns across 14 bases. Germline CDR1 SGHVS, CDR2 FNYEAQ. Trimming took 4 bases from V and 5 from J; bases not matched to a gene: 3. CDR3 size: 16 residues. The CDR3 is CASSSGLAGETGELFF. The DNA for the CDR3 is TGTGCCAGCAGCTCGGGACTAGCGGGAGAAACCGGGGAGCTGTTTTTT.

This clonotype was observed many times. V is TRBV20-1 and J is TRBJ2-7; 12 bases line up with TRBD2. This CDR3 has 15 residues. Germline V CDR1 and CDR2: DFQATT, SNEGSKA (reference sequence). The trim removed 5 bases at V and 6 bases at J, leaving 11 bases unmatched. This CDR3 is CSASRLAGDSSEQYF. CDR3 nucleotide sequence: TGCAGTGCTTCTCGACTAGCGGGAGACAGTAGCGAGCAGTACTTC.

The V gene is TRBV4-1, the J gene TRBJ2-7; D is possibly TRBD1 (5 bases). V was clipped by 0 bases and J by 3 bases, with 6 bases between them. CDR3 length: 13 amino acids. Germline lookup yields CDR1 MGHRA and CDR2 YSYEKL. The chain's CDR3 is CASSQEGLYEQYF. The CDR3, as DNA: TGCGCCAGCAGCCAAGAGGGGCTCTACGAGCAGTACTTC.

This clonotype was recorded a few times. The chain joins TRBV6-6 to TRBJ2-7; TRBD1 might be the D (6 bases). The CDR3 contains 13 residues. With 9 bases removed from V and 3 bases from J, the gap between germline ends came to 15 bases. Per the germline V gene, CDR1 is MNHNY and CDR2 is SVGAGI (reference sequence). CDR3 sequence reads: CASGDRPNYEQYF. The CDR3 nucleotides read TGTGCCAGTGGAGACAGGCCAAACTACGAGCAGTACTTC.

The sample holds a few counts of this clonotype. In DNA, the CDR3 is TGTGCCTGGAGTGTGGCGGCAGATACGCAGTATTTT. Its translation: CAWSVAADTQYF. This rearrangement joins TRBV30 to TRBJ2-3; D remains ambiguous. The CDR3 length is 12 residues. CDR1 and CDR2 (germline): GTSNPN, SVGIG (reference sequence). V lost 0 bases and J lost 4, with 5 bases in between.

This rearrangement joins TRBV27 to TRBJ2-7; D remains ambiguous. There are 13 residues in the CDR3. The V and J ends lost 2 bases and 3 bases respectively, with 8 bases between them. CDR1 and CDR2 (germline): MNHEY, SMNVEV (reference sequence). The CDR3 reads CASSLASGYEQYF. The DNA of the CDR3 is TGTGCCAGCAGTTTAGCGTCTGGCTACGAGCAGTACTTC.